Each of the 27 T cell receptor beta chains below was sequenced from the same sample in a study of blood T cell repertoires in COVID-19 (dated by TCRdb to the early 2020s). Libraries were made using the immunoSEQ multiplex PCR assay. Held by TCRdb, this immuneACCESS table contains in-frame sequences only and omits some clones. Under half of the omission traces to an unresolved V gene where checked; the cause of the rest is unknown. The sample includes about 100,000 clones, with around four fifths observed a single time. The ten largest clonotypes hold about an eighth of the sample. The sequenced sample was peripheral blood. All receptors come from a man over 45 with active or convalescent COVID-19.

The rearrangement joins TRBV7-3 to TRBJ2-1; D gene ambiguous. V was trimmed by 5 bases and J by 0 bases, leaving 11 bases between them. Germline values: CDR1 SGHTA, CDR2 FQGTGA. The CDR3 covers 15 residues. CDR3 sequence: CASSASGFSYNEQFF. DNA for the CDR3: TGTGCCAGCAGCGCTTCCGGGTTCTCCTACAATGAGCAGTTCTTC.

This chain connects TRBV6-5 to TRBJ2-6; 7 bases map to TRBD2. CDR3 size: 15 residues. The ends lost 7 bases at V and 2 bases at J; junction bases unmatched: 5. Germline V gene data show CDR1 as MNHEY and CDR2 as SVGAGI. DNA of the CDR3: TGTGCCAGCAAAGATCGGGGGGCTGGGGCCAACGTCCTGACTTTC. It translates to CASKDRGAGANVLTF.

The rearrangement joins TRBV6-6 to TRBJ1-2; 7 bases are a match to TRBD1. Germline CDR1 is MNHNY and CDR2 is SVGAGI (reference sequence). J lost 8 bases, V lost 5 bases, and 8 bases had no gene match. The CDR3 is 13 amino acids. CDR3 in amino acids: CASSRGQVEGYTF. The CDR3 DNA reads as TGTGCCAGCAGTCGCGGACAGGTTGAAGGCTACACCTTC.

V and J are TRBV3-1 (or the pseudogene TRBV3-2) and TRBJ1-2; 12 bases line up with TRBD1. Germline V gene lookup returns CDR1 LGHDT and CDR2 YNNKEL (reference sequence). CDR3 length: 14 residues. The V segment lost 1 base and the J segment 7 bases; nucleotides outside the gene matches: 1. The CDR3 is CASSQGGQGAGYTF. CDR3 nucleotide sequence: TGTGCCAGCAGCCAAGGGGGACAGGGGGCTGGCTACACCTTC.

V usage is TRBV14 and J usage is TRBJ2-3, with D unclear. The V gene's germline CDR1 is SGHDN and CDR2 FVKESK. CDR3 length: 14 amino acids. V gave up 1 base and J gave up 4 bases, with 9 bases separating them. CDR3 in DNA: TGTGCCAGCAGCCAAGCATACATGGCAGATACGCAGTATTTT. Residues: CASSQAYMADTQYF.

This chain's CDR3 is CASSFPDRGDEQFF. The DNA for the CDR3 is TGTGCCAGCAGCTTTCCGGACAGGGGCGATGAGCAGTTCTTC. This chain joins TRBV7-2 and TRBJ2-1; 9 bases agree with TRBD1. CDR3 size: 14 residues. Germline V CDR1 and CDR2: SGHTA, FQGNSA. V lost 3 bases and J lost 8; bases outside the gene matches: 5.

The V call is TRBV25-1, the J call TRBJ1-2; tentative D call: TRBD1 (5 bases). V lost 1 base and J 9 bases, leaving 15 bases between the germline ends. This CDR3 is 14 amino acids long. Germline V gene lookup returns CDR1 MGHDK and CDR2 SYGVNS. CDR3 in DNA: TGTGCCAGCAGTGAATCGCCCCGGGGGGGGAGCTACACCTTC. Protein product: CASSESPRGGSYTF.

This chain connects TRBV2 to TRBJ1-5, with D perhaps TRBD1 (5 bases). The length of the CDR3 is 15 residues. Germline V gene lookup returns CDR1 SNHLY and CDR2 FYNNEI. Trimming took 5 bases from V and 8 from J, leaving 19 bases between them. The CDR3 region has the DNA TGTGCCAGCAGTCCCTCCTGGGGCCCCATGGAGCCCCAGCATTTT. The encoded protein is CASSPSWGPMEPQHF. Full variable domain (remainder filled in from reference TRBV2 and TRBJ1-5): EPEVTQTPSHQVTQMGQEVILRCVPISNHLYFYWYRQILGQKVEFLVSFYNNEISEKSEIFDDQFSVERPDGSNFTLKIRSTKLEDSAMYFCASSPSWGPMEPQHFGDGTRLSIL.

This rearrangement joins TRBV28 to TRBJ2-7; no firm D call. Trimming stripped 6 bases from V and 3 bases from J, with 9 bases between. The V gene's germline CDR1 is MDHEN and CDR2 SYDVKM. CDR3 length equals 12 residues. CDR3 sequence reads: CASSLPGYEQYF. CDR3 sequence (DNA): TGTGCCAGCAGCTTACCCGGCTACGAGCAGTACTTC.

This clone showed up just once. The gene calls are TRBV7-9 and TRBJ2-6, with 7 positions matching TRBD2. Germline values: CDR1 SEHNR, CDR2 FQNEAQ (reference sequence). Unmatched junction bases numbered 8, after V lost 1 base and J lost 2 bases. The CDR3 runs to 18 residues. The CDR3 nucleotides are TGTGCCAGCAGCTTAGTTCGGGACTACGTACCTGGGGCCAACGTCCTGACTTTC. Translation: CASSLVRDYVPGANVLTF.

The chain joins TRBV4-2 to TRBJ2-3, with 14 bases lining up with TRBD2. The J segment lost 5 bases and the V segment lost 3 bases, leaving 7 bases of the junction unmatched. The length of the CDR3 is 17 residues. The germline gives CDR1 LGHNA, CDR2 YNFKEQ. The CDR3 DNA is TGTGCCAGCAGCCAGCGGCCGGGACTAGCGGGAGAAGATACGCAGTATTTT. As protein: CASSQRPGLAGEDTQYF.

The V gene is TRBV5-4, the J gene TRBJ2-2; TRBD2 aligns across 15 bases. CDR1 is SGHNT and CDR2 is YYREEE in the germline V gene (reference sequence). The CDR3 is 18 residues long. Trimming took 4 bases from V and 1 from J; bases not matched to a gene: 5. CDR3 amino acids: CASSRGLAGGGNTGELFF. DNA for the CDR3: TGTGCCAGCAGCCGGGGACTAGCGGGAGGAGGGAACACCGGGGAGCTGTTTTTT.

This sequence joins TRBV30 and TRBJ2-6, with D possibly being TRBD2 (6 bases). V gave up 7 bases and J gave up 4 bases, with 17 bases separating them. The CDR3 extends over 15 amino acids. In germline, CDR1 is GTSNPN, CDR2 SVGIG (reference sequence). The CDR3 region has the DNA TGTGCCTTCATAAGCCGGGAGCCCGGGGCCAACGTCCTGACTTTC. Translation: CAFISREPGANVLTF.

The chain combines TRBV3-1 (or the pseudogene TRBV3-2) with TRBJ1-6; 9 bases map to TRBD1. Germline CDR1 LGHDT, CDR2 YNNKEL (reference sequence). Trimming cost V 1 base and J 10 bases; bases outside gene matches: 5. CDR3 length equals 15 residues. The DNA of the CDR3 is TGTGCCAGCAGCCAAGGGGGGGACAGGGTGTCACCCCTCCACTTT. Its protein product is CASSQGGDRVSPLHF.

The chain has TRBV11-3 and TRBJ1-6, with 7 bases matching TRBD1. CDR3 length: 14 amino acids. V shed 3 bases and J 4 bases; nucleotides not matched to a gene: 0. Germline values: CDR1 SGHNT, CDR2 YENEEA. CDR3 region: CASSLTGYNSPLHF. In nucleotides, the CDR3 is TGTGCCAGCAGCTTGACAGGGTATAATTCACCCCTCCACTTT.

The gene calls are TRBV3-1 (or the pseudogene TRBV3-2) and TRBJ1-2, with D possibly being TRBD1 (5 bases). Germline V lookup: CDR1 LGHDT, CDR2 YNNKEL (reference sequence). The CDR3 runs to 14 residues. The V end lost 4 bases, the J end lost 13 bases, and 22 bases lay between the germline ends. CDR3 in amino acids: CASSLSAGDGSFTF. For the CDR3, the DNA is TGTGCCAGCAGCCTAAGTGCCGGGGACGGGAGTTTCACCTTC.

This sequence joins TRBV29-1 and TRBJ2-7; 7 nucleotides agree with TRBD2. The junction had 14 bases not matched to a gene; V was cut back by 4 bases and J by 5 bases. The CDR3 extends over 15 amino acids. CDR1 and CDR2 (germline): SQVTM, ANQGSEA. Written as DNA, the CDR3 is TGCAGCGTTGGGGGGGGGAGCCAGGGTCAGGACGAGCAGTACTTC. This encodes CSVGGGSQGQDEQYF.

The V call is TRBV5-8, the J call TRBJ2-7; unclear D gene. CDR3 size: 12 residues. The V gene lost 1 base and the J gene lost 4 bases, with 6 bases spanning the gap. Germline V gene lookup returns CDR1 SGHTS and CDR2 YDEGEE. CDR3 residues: CASSLNGYEQYF. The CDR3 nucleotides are TGTGCCAGCAGCTTGAACGGGTACGAGCAGTACTTC.

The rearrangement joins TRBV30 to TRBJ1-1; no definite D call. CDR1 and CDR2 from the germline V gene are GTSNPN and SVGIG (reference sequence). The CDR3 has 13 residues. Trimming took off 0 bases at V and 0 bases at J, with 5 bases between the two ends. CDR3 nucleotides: TGTGCCTGGAGTGTGTCCATGAACACTGAAGCTTTCTTT. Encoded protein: CAWSVSMNTEAFF.

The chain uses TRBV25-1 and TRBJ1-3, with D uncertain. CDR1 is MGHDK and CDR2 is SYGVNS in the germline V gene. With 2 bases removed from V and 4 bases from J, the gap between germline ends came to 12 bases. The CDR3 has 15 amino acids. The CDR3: CASSEIGTGGNTIYF. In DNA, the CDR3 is TGTGCCAGCAGTGAAATTGGAACGGGAGGAAACACCATATATTTT.

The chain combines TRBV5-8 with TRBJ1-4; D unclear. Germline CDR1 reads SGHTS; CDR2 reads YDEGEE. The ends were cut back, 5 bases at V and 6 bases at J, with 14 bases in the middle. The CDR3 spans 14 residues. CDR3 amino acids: CASSLVRVDEKLFF. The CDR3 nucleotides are TGTGCCAGCAGTCTTGTGAGGGTTGATGAAAAACTGTTTTTT. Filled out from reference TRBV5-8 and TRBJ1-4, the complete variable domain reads EAGVTQSPTHLIKTRGQQATLRCSPISGHTSVYWYQQALGLGLQFLLWYDEGEERNRGNFPPRFSGRQFPNYSSELNVNALELEDSALYLCASSLVRVDEKLFFGSGTQLSVL.

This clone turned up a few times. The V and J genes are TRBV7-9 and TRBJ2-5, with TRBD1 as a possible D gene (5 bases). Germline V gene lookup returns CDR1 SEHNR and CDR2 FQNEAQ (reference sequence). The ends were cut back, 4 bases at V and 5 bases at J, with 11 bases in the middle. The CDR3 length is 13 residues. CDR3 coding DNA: TGTGCCAGCAGCTCCCCCAGGGTGGAGACCCAGTACTTC. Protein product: CASSSPRVETQYF.

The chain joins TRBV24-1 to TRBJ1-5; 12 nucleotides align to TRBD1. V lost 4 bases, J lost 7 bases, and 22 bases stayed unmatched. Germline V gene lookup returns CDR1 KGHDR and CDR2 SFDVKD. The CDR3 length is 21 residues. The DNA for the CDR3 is TGTGCCACCAGTGACAAACGCGGGACAGGGGGCGAGGTCGGTTCTTACCAGCCCCAGCATTTT. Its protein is CATSDKRGTGGEVGSYQPQHF.

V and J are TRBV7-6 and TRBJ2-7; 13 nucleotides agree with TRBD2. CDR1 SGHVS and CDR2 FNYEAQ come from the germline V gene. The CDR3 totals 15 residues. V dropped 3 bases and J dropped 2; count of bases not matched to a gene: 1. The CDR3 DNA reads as TGTGCCAGCAGCTTGGGACTAGCGGGGACCTACGAGCAGTACTTC. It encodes CASSLGLAGTYEQYF.

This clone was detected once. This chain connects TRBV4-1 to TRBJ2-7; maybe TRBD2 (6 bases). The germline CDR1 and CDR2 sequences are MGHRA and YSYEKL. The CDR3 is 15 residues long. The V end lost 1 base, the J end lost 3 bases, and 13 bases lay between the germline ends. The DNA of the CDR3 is TGCGCCAGCAGCCAAGTCGCGGGGCCACTCTACGAGCAGTACTTC. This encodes CASSQVAGPLYEQYF.

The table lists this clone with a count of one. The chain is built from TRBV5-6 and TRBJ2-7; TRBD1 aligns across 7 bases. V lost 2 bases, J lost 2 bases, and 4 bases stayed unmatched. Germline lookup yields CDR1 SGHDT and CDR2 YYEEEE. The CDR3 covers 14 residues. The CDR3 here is CASSLTGAAYEQYF. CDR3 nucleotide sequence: TGTGCCAGCAGCTTAACAGGGGCCGCCTACGAGCAGTACTTC.

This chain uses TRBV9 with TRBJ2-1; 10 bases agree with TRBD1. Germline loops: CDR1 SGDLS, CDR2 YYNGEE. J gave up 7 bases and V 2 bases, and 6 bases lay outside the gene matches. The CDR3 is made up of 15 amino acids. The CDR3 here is CASSVDRGQLNEQFF. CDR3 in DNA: TGTGCCAGCAGCGTCGACAGGGGGCAGTTGAATGAGCAGTTCTTC.